Listed below are T cell receptor beta chains from one sample, sequenced in a study of blood T cell repertoires in COVID-19. Assay used: immunoSEQ multiplex PCR; TCRdb lists only in-frame clones, some missing. The sample includes some 150,000 clones, over 75% of them seen just once. The specimen sequenced was peripheral blood. These receptors originate from a man aged 55 to 70 with active or convalescent COVID-19. Each CDR3 is given with its conserved first and last residue. The order of the fields is clone size, D gene, J gene, V gene, CDR3 DNA, CDR3 protein. A D gene is named only where the DNA matches it firmly. Some rows have no size entry. The others give once, few or many, or a class for an expanded clone.

few TRBD1 TRBJ1-3 TRBV28 TGTGCCAGCAGTCCAGGGGGTGTGAGCTCTGGAAACACCATATATTTT CASSPGGVSSGNTIYF
NA NA TRBJ2-7 TRBV2 TGTGCCAGCAGCCCCATTCGAGGCGGCGAGCAGTACTTC CASSPIRGGEQYF
NA TRBD2 TRBJ2-3 TRBV6-5 TGTGCCAGCAGGGTAGCGGGAACAGATACGCAGTATTTT CASRVAGTDTQYF
few NA TRBJ1-1 TRBV7-3 TGTGCCAGCAGCTTAGACGGGACTGAAGCTTTCTTT CASSLDGTEAFF
NA NA TRBJ2-2 TRBV6-1 TGTGCCAGCAGTGGGCCCGACGGATCTAGCACCGGGGCCGGGGAGCTGTTTTTT CASSGPDGSSTGAGELFF
NA TRBD1 TRBJ2-1 TRBV9 TGTGCCAGCAGCGGACAGGGGGGCCACTACAATGAGCAGTTCTTC CASSGQGGHYNEQFF
NA NA TRBJ2-3 TRBV29-1 TGCAGCGCTGATGCGGGGGCCACAGATACGCAGTATTTT CSADAGATDTQYF
NA TRBD1 TRBJ2-7 TRBV7-2 TGTGCCAGCAGCCGGGACAGGGGTTCCTACGAGCAGTACTTC CASSRDRGSYEQYF
NA NA TRBJ2-6 TRBV29-1 TGCAGCGCCCTCGATCAGGGGCACTCTGGGGCCAACGTCCTGACTTTC CSALDQGHSGANVLTF
NA NA TRBJ1-4 TRBV28 TGTGCCAGCAGTCCCCCGGGTGAACTTCTAAAACTGTTTTTT CASSPPGELLKLFF
NA TRBD2 TRBJ2-2 TRBV10-3 TGTGCCATCAGGCGGGAGGGGAACACCGGGGAGCTGTTTTTT CAIRREGNTGELFF
NA NA TRBJ2-5 TRBV18 TGTGCCAGCTCACCTAATTCTGGGGGGACCCAAGAGACCCAGTACTTC CASSPNSGGTQETQYF
once NA TRBJ1-3 TRBV29-1 TGCAGCGTTGAAGAGAGCTCTGGAAACACCATATATTTT CSVEESSGNTIYF
NA TRBD2 TRBJ2-3 TRBV5-1 TGCGCCAGCAGCCCCTCTAGCGGGAGTTCCCTGCAGTATTTT CASSPSSGSSLQYF
NA NA TRBJ2-7 TRBV28 TGTGCCAGCAGTTCCGGGGGTGGGGAGCAGTACTTC CASSSGGGEQYF
NA NA TRBJ1-6 TRBV30 TGTGCCTGGAGTTCTAGCGTCAATTCACCCCTCCACTTT CAWSSSVNSPLHF
NA TRBD2 TRBJ2-7 TRBV7-9 TGTGCCAGCAGCCCGAAGTGGTCTAGCGGATCCTACGAGCAGTACTTC CASSPKWSSGSYEQYF
NA TRBD2 TRBJ2-7 TRBV6-2/TRBV6-3 TGTGCCAGCAGTTACTTAGGACTAGGTACCTACGAGCAGTACTTC CASSYLGLGTYEQYF
NA NA TRBJ2-6 TRBV5-4 TGTGCCAGCAGCCTACAGGGTTTTGGGGCCAACGTCCTGACTTTC CASSLQGFGANVLTF
NA NA TRBJ2-3 TRBV7-3 TGTGCCAGCAGCCGAACAGGGTCCACAGATACGCAGTATTTT CASSRTGSTDTQYF
NA NA TRBJ2-7 TRBV4-2 TGTGCCAGCAGCCACCATTCAAGCGGAACCTACGAGCAGTACTTC CASSHHSSGTYEQYF
NA NA TRBJ2-7 TRBV6-2/TRBV6-3 TGTGCCAGCAGCCCCCGAGTGTCGAGCACCCAGCGCGAGCAGTACTTC CASSPRVSSTQREQYF
NA TRBD2 TRBJ2-7 TRBV6-6 TGTGCCAGCAACGTCGCGGGAGGTATCTACGAGCAGTACTTC CASNVAGGIYEQYF
NA TRBD1 TRBJ2-7 TRBV3-1/TRBV3-2 TGTGCCAGCGGCCGTGGGGGACAGGGGGCCAACGAGCAGTACTTC CASGRGGQGANEQYF
NA TRBD2 TRBJ2-2 TRBV3-1/TRBV3-2 TGTGCCAGCAACTGGAAGCGGGAGGCCCGAACCGGGGAGCTGTTTTTT CASNWKREARTGELFF
NA TRBD2 TRBJ2-3 TRBV6-4 TGTGCCAGCAGTGTGACTAGCGCAGATACGCAGTATTTT CASSVTSADTQYF
NA NA TRBJ1-2 TRBV11-2 TGTGCCAGCAGCCACCCCGGCGCCGGGGGCTACACCTTC CASSHPGAGGYTF
NA TRBD1 TRBJ2-3 TRBV7-3 TGTGCCAGCAGCCCCGGGACAGGGAGCACAGATACGCAGTATTTT CASSPGTGSTDTQYF
NA TRBD2 TRBJ2-3 TRBV2 TGTGCCAGCGTGCGGGAGGCGACGCAGTATTTT CASVREATQYF
few TRBD1 TRBJ1-2 TRBV11-2 TGTGCCAGCAGCCCGGGGAACAGGGGGTATGGCTACACCTTC CASSPGNRGYGYTF
NA NA TRBJ1-4 TRBV7-2 TGTGCCAGCAGCTTAATGGGCCTGAATGAAAAACTGTTTTTT CASSLMGLNEKLFF
NA TRBD1 TRBJ1-3 TRBV10-3 TGTGCCATCAGTTTATTACAGGGGGACACCATATATTTT CAISLLQGDTIYF
NA TRBD1 TRBJ1-4 TRBV6-5 TGTGCCAGTACTCACGGGGGACAGCGAAATGAAAAACTGTTTTTT CASTHGGQRNEKLFF
NA NA TRBJ2-3 TRBV20-1 TGCAGTGCTAGTAGTCCTACTTCTAGCACAGATACGCAGTATTTT CSASSPTSSTDTQYF
NA TRBD1 TRBJ2-7 TRBV7-2 TGTGCCAGCAGCCCTCGGACAGGGGGTGGGGAGCAGTACTTC CASSPRTGGGEQYF
NA NA TRBJ2-2 TRBV9 TGTGCCAGCAGCGTGTTAGGACAGGGGGAGCTGTTTTTT CASSVLGQGELFF
NA TRBD2 TRBJ2-3 TRBV11-3 TGTGCCAGCAGCTTAGGACTAGCGGGAGCGACAGATACGCAGTATTTT CASSLGLAGATDTQYF
NA NA TRBJ1-3 TRBV19 TGTGCCAGTAAAGAGAAGGGGACGGGACCGGGAGGCACCATATATTTT CASKEKGTGPGGTIYF
NA NA TRBJ1-2 TRBV7-2 TGTGCCAGCAGCTTACCGCCAGGATATGGCTACACCTTC CASSLPPGYGYTF
NA NA TRBJ2-7 TRBV5-3 TGTGCCAGAAGCTTGGGACAAGTCTACGAGCAGTACTTC CARSLGQVYEQYF
NA TRBD1 TRBJ1-1 TRBV18 TGTGCCAGCTCCCGGACAGGGAGCGCTTTCTTT CASSRTGSAFF
once NA TRBJ2-7 TRBV5-1 TGCGCCAGCAGCCCGTCCACAGGCTCCTACGAGCAGTACTTC CASSPSTGSYEQYF
NA NA TRBJ1-6 TRBV4-2 TGTGCCAGCAGCCAAGGGTTCCCAGGGGCGGATTCACCCCTCCACTTT CASSQGFPGADSPLHF
NA TRBD2 TRBJ2-7 TRBV7-9 TGTGCCAGCAGCCCCCTGGGGAGCGCCGGGGGGAACGAGCAGTACTTC CASSPLGSAGGNEQYF
NA TRBD1 TRBJ1-4 TRBV18 TGTGCCAGCTCACCACTCGGACAGGGGTGGGAAAAACTGTTTTTT CASSPLGQGWEKLFF
few TRBD2 TRBJ2-7 TRBV7-2 TGTGCCAGCAGCTGGGGACTAGCGGGAAACGAGCAGTACTTC CASSWGLAGNEQYF
many NA TRBJ2-1 TRBV19 TGTGCCAGTAGTATAAGGCGGCCTACCGATGAGCAGTTCTTC CASSIRRPTDEQFF
NA NA TRBJ2-3 TRBV6-5 TGTGCCAGCGTCAAGGCAGGTAGCACAGATACGCAGTATTTT CASVKAGSTDTQYF
few NA TRBJ1-6 TRBV7-8 TGTGCCAGCAGCTTAGGGGCAGGGGAATCACCCCTCCACTTT CASSLGAGESPLHF
NA TRBD2 TRBJ2-3 TRBV3-1/TRBV3-2 TGTGCCAGCAGCCAAGCTACTAGCGGATTAACGGATACGCAGTATTTT CASSQATSGLTDTQYF
NA NA TRBJ1-1 TRBV5-1 TGCGCCAGCAGCTCACTCATGAACACTGAAGCTTTCTTT CASSSLMNTEAFF
few NA TRBJ1-5 TRBV19 TGTGCCAGTAGTATCTCCGGACAGACTTATAGCAATCAGCCCCAGCATTTT CASSISGQTYSNQPQHF
NA NA TRBJ1-6 TRBV6-5 TGTGCCAGCAGTTACTGGGTCGGGCGGGACCCACCCCTCCACTTT CASSYWVGRDPPLHF
NA TRBD1 TRBJ1-2 TRBV6-5 TGTGCCAGCAGTAGGGACAGGGGCTTAGGTGGCTACACCTTC CASSRDRGLGGYTF
NA NA TRBJ2-3 TRBV11-1 TGTGCCAGCAAGGGGGGGGCCGGAGATACGCAGTATTTT CASKGGAGDTQYF